These 24 T cell receptor beta chains came from one sample sequenced in a study of blood T cell repertoires in COVID-19 (TCRdb year 2020). Library preparation used the immunoSEQ multiplex PCR assay. TCRdb took this table from immuneACCESS and kept in-frame rearrangements with V and J called. Such tables lack part of the clones; where checked against another copy, unresolved V genes explain under half of the gap, and the rest is unexplained. In all, the sample holds around 78,000 clones, and over 80% of those were seen once. The ten largest clones add up to 18% of the sample. Source material: peripheral blood. Receptors were obtained from a human donor in a cohort sampled during active COVID-19.

The chain is built from TRBV5-1 and TRBJ1-2; D is ambiguous. Trimming removed 1 base at V and 4 bases at J, with 11 bases between. From germline, CDR1 is SGHRS and CDR2 YFSETQ. The CDR3 extends over 14 amino acids. CDR3 sequence (DNA): TGCGCCAGCAGCTTGATTGGGCAGCTCTATGGCTACACCTTC. Translated: CASSLIGQLYGYTF. Drawing the rest from reference TRBV5-1 and TRBJ1-2, the complete variable domain is KAGVTQTPRYLIKTRGQQVTLSCSPISGHRSVSWYQQTPGQGLQFLFEYFSETQRNKGNFPGRFSGRQFSNSRSEMNVSTLELGDSALYLCASSLIGQLYGYTFGSGTRLTVV.

The genes are TRBV5-4 and TRBJ1-4, with a weak D call TRBD1 (6 bases). The V end lost 2 bases, the J end lost 11 bases, and 13 bases lay between the germline ends. This CDR3 comprises 13 residues. The germline CDR1 and CDR2 sequences are SGHNT and YYREEE (reference sequence). The chain's CDR3 is CASSFLGAGKLFF. DNA of the CDR3: TGTGCCAGCAGCTTCTTGGGGGCCGGGAAACTGTTTTTT.

The V and J genes are TRBV6-1 and TRBJ2-5; unclear D gene. This CDR3 is 15 amino acids long. V lost 3 bases and J lost 5, with 16 bases in between. Germline assignment: CDR1 MNHNS and CDR2 SASEGT. For the CDR3, the DNA is TGTGCCAGCAGTGATACTCCAGGTTCATCGGAGACCCAGTACTTC. Encoded protein: CASSDTPGSSETQYF.

The chain combines TRBV29-1 with TRBJ2-7, with D unresolved. The germline V gene has CDR1 SQVTM and CDR2 ANQGSEA. With 5 bases removed from V and 2 bases from J, the gap between germline ends came to 7 bases. The CDR3 consists of 11 residues. CDR3 in amino acids: CSVSTAYEQYF. DNA for the CDR3: TGCAGCGTTTCCACGGCCTACGAGCAGTACTTC.

The rearrangement links TRBV29-1 to TRBJ1-2; D is unresolved. Germline assignment: CDR1 SQVTM and CDR2 ANQGSEA. There are 9 residues in the CDR3. V lost 3 bases and J 6 bases, leaving 2 bases between the germline ends. CDR3 sequence (DNA): TGCAGCGTTGATAATGGCTACACCTTC. The encoded protein is CSVDNGYTF. Full variable domain (remainder filled in from reference TRBV29-1 and TRBJ1-2): SAVISQKPSRDICQRGTSLTIQCQVDSQVTMMFWYRQQPGQSLTLIATANQGSEATYESGFVIDKFPISRPNLTFSTLTVSNMSPEDSSIYLCSVDNGYTFGSGTRLTVV.

This clone was counted once. This chain connects TRBV30 to TRBJ2-1; TRBD2 agrees at 8 bases. Germline V gives CDR1 GTSNPN, CDR2 SVGIG (reference sequence). This CDR3 spans 11 amino acids. Trimming removed 2 bases from V and 10 bases from J; junction bases left unmatched: 1. The CDR3 DNA reads as TGTGCCTGGAGTCCTAGCGGGGAGCAGTTCTTC. Translating gives CAWSPSGEQFF.

This chain links TRBV29-1 with TRBJ1-1; the D gene is possibly TRBD1 (5 bases). This CDR3 comprises 14 residues. The V end lost 7 bases, the J end lost 4 bases, and 19 bases lay between the germline ends. Germline-derived CDR1 and CDR2 are SQVTM and ANQGSEA. The CDR3 sequence is CSANNDRLSTEAFF. The CDR3 DNA follows: TGCAGCGCCAATAACGACAGATTGAGCACTGAAGCTTTCTTT.

This sequence joins TRBV3-1 (or the pseudogene TRBV3-2) and TRBJ2-7, with D possibly TRBD1 on 6 matching bases. CDR3 length: 13 residues. The V end was cut by 1 base, the J end by 6 bases, with 10 bases between. In germline, CDR1 is LGHDT, CDR2 YNNKEL (reference sequence). In nucleotides, the CDR3 is TGTGCCAGCAGCCAAGGCAGGGGAAGCGAGCAGTACTTC. This gives the protein CASSQGRGSEQYF.

The chain employs TRBV5-1 and TRBJ1-1; a possible D gene is TRBD1 (5 bases). CDR1 is SGHRS, CDR2 YFSETQ, per germline. The V gene lost 8 bases and the J gene lost 5 bases, with 19 bases spanning the gap. This CDR3 is built from 14 residues. The CDR3 is CASRTVVGGTEAFF. The CDR3 nucleotides read TGCGCCAGTCGGACCGTTGTGGGGGGGACTGAAGCTTTCTTT.

The chain joins TRBV2 to TRBJ2-7; 8 positions agree with TRBD1. J was trimmed by 6 bases and V by 5 bases; bases with no gene match: 0. This CDR3 comprises 11 residues. CDR1 is SNHLY, CDR2 FYNNEI, per germline. CDR3 nucleotides: TGTGCCAGCAGTACAGGGGGCGAGCAGTACTTC. Protein sequence: CASSTGGEQYF.

The gene calls are TRBV6-5 and TRBJ2-7; 7 bases agree with TRBD2. J was trimmed by 2 bases and V by 2 bases; bases with no gene match: 0. Per germline, CDR1 MNHEY and CDR2 SVGAGI. The CDR3 runs to 13 residues. The CDR3: CASSYGLAYEQYF. The CDR3 nucleotides are TGTGCCAGCAGTTACGGACTAGCCTACGAGCAGTACTTC.

The chain is built from TRBV9 and TRBJ1-5; perhaps TRBD1 as D (5 bases). CDR1 and CDR2 (germline): SGDLS, YYNGEE. The CDR3 is 16 amino acids. The V end lost 0 bases, the J end lost 7 bases, and 17 bases lay between the germline ends. The CDR3 here is CASSVGVGGSSQPQHF. The CDR3 bases are TGTGCCAGCAGCGTAGGTGTGGGGGGATCTTCACAGCCCCAGCATTTT.

This clone was found a few times. The chain is built from TRBV3-1 (or the pseudogene TRBV3-2) and TRBJ1-4; D is uncertain. Germline V gene lookup returns CDR1 LGHDT and CDR2 YNNKEL (reference sequence). The CDR3 runs 15 residues. The V end was cut by 1 base, the J end by 5 bases, with 11 bases between. CDR3 region: CASSQGSGENEKLFF. CDR3 coding DNA: TGTGCCAGCAGCCAAGGGAGCGGGGAGAATGAAAAACTGTTTTTT.

At least ten counts were recorded for this clone. The rearrangement uses TRBV10-3 and TRBJ2-7, with D perhaps matching TRBD1 (8 bases). This CDR3 has 15 amino acids. Trimming stripped 3 bases from V and 10 bases from J, with 22 bases between. Per germline, CDR1 ENHRY and CDR2 SYGVKD. The CDR3 DNA follows: TGTGCCATCAGTGAAAGGGGGGGACAGGCCATTCATCAGTACTTC. Its translation: CAISERGGQAIHQYF.

The V and J genes are TRBV3-1 (or the pseudogene TRBV3-2) and TRBJ2-4; 7 bases line up with TRBD2. Germline V gives CDR1 LGHDT, CDR2 YNNKEL (reference sequence). The CDR3 runs to 13 residues. With V trimmed by 6 bases and J by 6 bases, 5 bases remained unmatched. The CDR3 here is CASSLTSRNIQYF. The CDR3 nucleotides are TGTGCCAGCAGTTTGACTAGCAGAAACATTCAGTACTTC.

V gene TRBV6-5 combines with J gene TRBJ1-2, with D unresolved. The germline gives CDR1 MNHEY, CDR2 SVGAGI. V was cut by 2 bases and J by 6 bases, with 10 bases left in between. There are 13 residues in the CDR3. The CDR3 loop is CASSYEGVNGYTF. CDR3 in DNA: TGTGCCAGCAGTTACGAGGGCGTTAATGGCTACACCTTC.

The genes are TRBV7-9 and TRBJ2-2; possibly TRBD1 for D (5 bases). CDR3 length: 12 residues. With 5 bases removed from V and 10 bases from J, the gap between germline ends came to 11 bases. Germline V gives CDR1 SEHNR, CDR2 FQNEAQ (reference sequence). In DNA, the CDR3 is TGTGCCAGCAGCCCCCAGGGTGCGGAGCTGTTTTTT. Residues: CASSPQGAELFF.

The genes are TRBV12-3 or TRBV12-4 and TRBJ1-5, with a weak D call TRBD1 (6 bases). The CDR3 length is 12 residues. V was pared by 5 bases and J by 15 bases, with 17 bases between. The CDR3 protein is CASSQGGGSVHF. The DNA for the CDR3 is TGTGCCAGCAGTCAAGGCGGGGGCAGTGTGCATTTT.

The chain has TRBV5-1 and TRBJ2-7; perhaps TRBD1 as D (6 bases). CDR1 and CDR2 from the germline V gene are SGHRS and YFSETQ. V dropped 4 bases and J dropped 0 bases, with 8 bases sitting between them. CDR3 length: 13 residues. The CDR3: CASSAGVSYEQYF. The DNA for the CDR3 is TGCGCCAGCAGCGCAGGGGTCTCCTACGAGCAGTACTTC.

The V gene is TRBV3-1 (or the pseudogene TRBV3-2), the J gene TRBJ1-1; 7 bases match TRBD1. Germline CDR1 LGHDT, CDR2 YNNKEL (reference sequence). V lost 7 bases to trimming and J lost 2 bases; unmatched junction nucleotides: 10. The CDR3 spans 15 residues. CDR3 sequence (DNA): TGTGCCAGCACCCGAGGGGGCGTTGGTAACACTGAAGCTTTCTTT. This sequence encodes CASTRGGVGNTEAFF.

This chain connects TRBV5-4 to TRBJ1-2, with 7 positions matching TRBD1. V dropped 4 bases and J dropped 2; count of bases not matched to a gene: 8. This CDR3 is built from 15 residues. CDR1 is SGHNT and CDR2 is YYREEE in the germline V gene (reference sequence). The CDR3 spells CASSPSTGANYGYTF. In DNA, the CDR3 is TGTGCCAGCAGCCCTAGTACAGGGGCGAACTATGGCTACACCTTC. The full variable domain, completed using reference TRBV5-4 and TRBJ1-2, is ETGVTQSPTHLIKTRGQQVTLRCSSQSGHNTVSWYQQALGQGPQFIFQYYREEENGRGNFPPRFSGLQFPNYSSELNVNALELDDSALYLCASSPSTGANYGYTFGSGTRLTVV.

V is TRBV5-1 and J is TRBJ1-2; 7 bases align to TRBD1. The CDR3 extends over 13 amino acids. Germline trimming cut 3 bases from V and 6 bases from J; bases unmatched to any gene: 5. Germline CDR1 reads SGHRS; CDR2 reads YFSETQ. DNA of the CDR3: TGCGCCAGCAGCTCCGGACAGGCCAATGGCTACACCTTC. As protein: CASSSGQANGYTF.

The chain couples TRBV5-1 to TRBJ2-7, with D possibly being TRBD2 (5 bases). The V and J ends lost 5 bases and 2 bases respectively, with 11 bases between them. Germline-derived CDR1 and CDR2 are SGHRS and YFSETQ. This CDR3 is 13 amino acids long. CDR3 coding DNA: TGCGCCAGCAGAATTGAGGGAGCCTACGAGCAGTACTTC. Its protein product is CASRIEGAYEQYF.

The chain couples TRBV11-2 to TRBJ2-7; D unclear. CDR1 is SGHAT and CDR2 is FQNNGV in the germline V gene. This CDR3 is 14 amino acids long. Between the trimmed V and J ends, which lost 5 bases and 2 bases, there was a span of 13 bases. The CDR3 region has the DNA TGTGCCAGCAGCCCGTGGGCTCTAACCTACGAGCAGTACTTC. The encoded protein is CASSPWALTYEQYF.